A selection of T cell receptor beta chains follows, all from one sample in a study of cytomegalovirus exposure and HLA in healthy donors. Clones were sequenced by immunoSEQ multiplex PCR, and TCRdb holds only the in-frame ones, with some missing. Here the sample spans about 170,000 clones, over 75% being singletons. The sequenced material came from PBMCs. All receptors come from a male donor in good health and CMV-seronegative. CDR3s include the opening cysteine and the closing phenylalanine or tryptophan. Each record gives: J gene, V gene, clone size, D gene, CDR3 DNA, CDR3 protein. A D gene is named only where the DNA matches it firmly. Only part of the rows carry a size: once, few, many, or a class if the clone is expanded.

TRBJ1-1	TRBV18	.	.	TGTGCCAGCTCACCCAATATGGGGCCGCTTGGGTTGGGGAACACTGAAGCTTTCTTT	CASSPNMGPLGLGNTEAFF
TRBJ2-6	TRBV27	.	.	TGTGCCAGCAGTCCTATAAGCTCTGGGGCCAACGTCCTGACTTTC	CASSPISSGANVLTF
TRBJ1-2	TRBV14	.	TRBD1	TGTGCCAGCAGCCAGCTAGGACAGGGAGATGGCTACACCTTC	CASSQLGQGDGYTF
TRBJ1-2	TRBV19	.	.	TGTGCCAGTAGTATAGCCGTGGAGGGGTATGGCTACACCTTC	CASSIAVEGYGYTF
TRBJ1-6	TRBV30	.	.	TGTGCCTGGACCCGGGACACGAATTCACCCCTCCACTTT	CAWTRDTNSPLHF
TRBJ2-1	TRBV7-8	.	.	TGTGCCAGCCTCCCCAGTATGGCGGGAAGTCTGAATGAGCAGTTCTTC	CASLPSMAGSLNEQFF
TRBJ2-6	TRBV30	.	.	TGTGCCTGGAGCGGCCCCCAGAGGGTTGGGGCCAACGTCCTGACTTTC	CAWSGPQRVGANVLTF
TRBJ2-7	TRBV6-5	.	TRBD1	TGTGCCAGCCGGATGGACAGGGACTACGAGCAGTACTTC	CASRMDRDYEQYF
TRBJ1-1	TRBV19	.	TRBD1	TGTGCCAGTAGTAGTACAGGGGACACTGAAGCTTTCTTT	CASSSTGDTEAFF
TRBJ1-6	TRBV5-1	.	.	TGCGCCAGCAGCTTGGCAGGGGATTCACCCCTCCACTTT	CASSLAGDSPLHF
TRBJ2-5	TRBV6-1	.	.	TGTGCCAGCACGTCAACAAAAGAGACCCAGTACTTC	CASTSTKETQYF
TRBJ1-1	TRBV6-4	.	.	TGTGCCAGCAGCGACCGTGCCGGGGGGAACACTGAAGCTTTCTTT	CASSDRAGGNTEAFF
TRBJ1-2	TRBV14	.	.	TGTGCCAGCAGCCAAGTCCAGGGTTCGGGTGGCTACACCTTC	CASSQVQGSGGYTF
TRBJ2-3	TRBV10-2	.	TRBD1	TGCGCCAGCAGAAGGGGGGCAGGGGGCTACACAGATACGCAGTATTTT	CASRRGAGGYTDTQYF
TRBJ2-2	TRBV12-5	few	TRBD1	TGTGCTAGTGGTATCTACAGGGGATTGGACACCGGGGAGCTGTTTTTT	CASGIYRGLDTGELFF
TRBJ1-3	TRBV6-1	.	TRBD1	TGTGCCAGCAGAGTACAGGGGAGTCCTGGAAACACCATATATTTT	CASRVQGSPGNTIYF
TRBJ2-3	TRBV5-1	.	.	TGCGCCAGCAGCTTGGGGGGTCGGACAGTGGGCACAGATACGCAGTATTTT	CASSLGGRTVGTDTQYF
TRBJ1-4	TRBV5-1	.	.	TGCGCCAGCAGCGCTGGGACATGGGGGGAAAAACTGTTTTTT	CASSAGTWGEKLFF
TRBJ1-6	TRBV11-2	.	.	TGTGCCAGCAGCTTAATTTCGGGACATATTAATTCACCCCTCCACTTT	CASSLISGHINSPLHF
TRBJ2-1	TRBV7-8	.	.	TGTGCCAGCAGCCGGAGGGGACATGAGCAGTTCTTC	CASSRRGHEQFF
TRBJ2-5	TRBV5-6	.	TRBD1	TGTGCCAGCAGCTCCAGGGGGCCGTTGGAGACCCAGTACTTC	CASSSRGPLETQYF